A selection of T cell receptor beta chains follows, all from one sample in a study of shared clonotypes between healthy human individuals. The method was immunoSEQ multiplex PCR; TCRdb's version includes in-frame clones alone and lacks a portion of them. The table shows 850,000 to 1,100,000 clones, with 70% to 85% occurring only once. Sample: memory CD4+ T cells from PBMCs. The receptors come from a young man in good health. Some clones in this sample may be carry-over from other donors' samples. Each CDR3 is given with its conserved first and last residue. A D gene is named only where the DNA matches it firmly. Part of the rows lack a size; the others show once, few, many or a class for expanded clones.

V	size	D	J	DNA	CDR3
TRBV4-1	NA	NA	TRBJ1-4	TGCGCCAGCAGCCAAGCGCAACAGGGCACGAATGAAAAACTGTTTTTT	CASSQAQQGTNEKLFF
TRBV11-1	NA	TRBD2	TRBJ2-1	TGTGCCAGCAGCTTGGGACTAGCGGGAGGGATCGGAGGCGATGAGCAGTTCTTC	CASSLGLAGGIGGDEQFF
TRBV28	NA	NA	TRBJ1-1	TGTGCCAGCAGTCTCACCGGGAGAGGTGAAGCTTTCTTT	CASSLTGRGEAFF
TRBV9	NA	NA	TRBJ1-2	TGTGCCAGCAGCGTAGTCTCGGGTAATGGCTACACCTTC	CASSVVSGNGYTF
TRBV5-1	NA	NA	TRBJ1-1	TGCGCCAGCAGCTTGAGCCTCATGAACACTGAAGCTTTCTTT	CASSLSLMNTEAFF
TRBV7-9	few	NA	TRBJ2-7	TGTGCCAGCAGCCTACCCTTTTTCGGACACGAGCAGTACTTC	CASSLPFFGHEQYF
TRBV5-1	few	NA	TRBJ1-3	TGCGCCAGCAGCTTCGAGGGGAGCAACACCATATATTTT	CASSFEGSNTIYF
TRBV11-2	NA	TRBD1	TRBJ1-2	TGTGCCAGCAGCTATTTCCGGCCGACGACAGGGGGCTATGGCTACACCTTC	CASSYFRPTTGGYGYTF
TRBV9	NA	TRBD1	TRBJ2-5	TGTGCCAGCAGCGCGAATGCAGGGGGCGGTGAGACCCAGTACTTC	CASSANAGGGETQYF
TRBV28	NA	NA	TRBJ2-1	TGTGCCAGCAGTCCCCACCCGCTAAACCCCCGACAGCTCTCATTAGGGGAGCAGTTCTTC	CASSPHPLNPRQLSLGEQFF
TRBV29-1	NA	NA	TRBJ2-5	TGCAGCGTTGAAGGGGTCGGTGAGACCCAGTACTTC	CSVEGVGETQYF
TRBV7-9	NA	TRBD2	TRBJ2-7	TGTGCCAGCAGCTCGACGACTAGCGGGAGTGACGAGCAGTACTTC	CASSSTTSGSDEQYF
TRBV5-1	few	TRBD1	TRBJ1-1	TGCGCCAGCAGCTTGGCCGAGGGGGCGGGCACTGAAGCTTTCTTT	CASSLAEGAGTEAFF